What follows are 16 T cell receptor beta chains derived from one specimen sequenced in a study of PD-L1 blockade in urothelial cancer. Here immunoSEQ multiplex PCR was the method, and the copy in TCRdb shows in-frame clones only, minus some. Among around 130,000 clones listed, about four fifths were seen once. Time point of the sample: pretreatment peripheral blood. Sequences were derived from PBMCs, sampled around atezolizumab (anti-PD-L1) treatment. These receptors originate from a man aged 45 to 65 with urothelial cancer.

The chain has TRBV28 and TRBJ2-3; D is possibly TRBD2 (5 bases). CDR3 length equals 14 residues. V lost 2 bases, J lost 2 bases, and 8 bases lay in between. CDR1 and CDR2 (germline): MDHEN, SYDVKM. The CDR3 loop is CASSLTGFTDTQYF. The CDR3, as DNA: TGTGCCAGCAGTTTAACGGGATTCACAGATACGCAGTATTTT.

The rearrangement joins TRBV4-1 to TRBJ2-3; 11 bases match TRBD1. The CDR3 loop spans 15 amino acids. The junction had 9 bases not matched to a gene; V was cut back by 3 bases and J by 10 bases. CDR1 is MGHRA and CDR2 is YSYEKL in the germline V gene. This CDR3 is CASSHRTGGGYAQYF. As DNA, the CDR3 is TGCGCCAGCAGCCACAGGACAGGGGGCGGGTATGCGCAGTATTTT.

A few counts support this clone. CDR3 loop: CASSFVGAYEQYF. In DNA form, the CDR3 reads TGTGCCAGCAGTTTCGTAGGGGCCTACGAGCAGTACTTC. J is TRBJ2-7 and V is TRBV27; weak D call: TRBD1 (5 bases). Germline V gives CDR1 MNHEY, CDR2 SMNVEV (reference sequence). The length of the CDR3 is 13 residues. Between the trimmed V and J ends, which lost 3 bases and 2 bases, there was a span of 8 bases.

The chain uses TRBV13 and TRBJ1-1; the match to TRBD1 covers 7 bases. Germline values: CDR1 PRHDT, CDR2 FYEKMQ (reference sequence). The CDR3 totals 14 residues. V trimming: 8 bases; J trimming: 4 bases; junction bases outside the gene matches: 10. The CDR3 DNA is TGTGCCAGCCGCTCAGGGGGAGGGGGCACTGAAGCTTTCTTT. It encodes CASRSGGGGTEAFF.

V usage is TRBV29-1 and J usage is TRBJ2-7; D may be TRBD2 (5 bases). Trimming removed 6 bases at V and 2 bases at J, with 11 bases between. Germline-derived CDR1 and CDR2 are SQVTM and ANQGSEA. The CDR3 is 12 residues long. This CDR3 reads CSVRSGAYEQYF. The CDR3 DNA sequence: TGCAGCGTGCGGAGCGGTGCCTACGAGCAGTACTTC.

V gene TRBV28 combines with J gene TRBJ1-1; D is unresolved. The CDR3 has 14 residues. Per the germline V gene, CDR1 is MDHEN and CDR2 is SYDVKM. The V and J ends lost 4 bases and 4 bases respectively, with 13 bases between them. In DNA form, the CDR3 reads TGTGCCAGCAGTTCTCCCGGAGGGATCACTGAAGCTTTCTTT. Protein product: CASSSPGGITEAFF.

The V and J genes are TRBV7-8 and TRBJ1-5, with D possibly matching TRBD1 (6 bases). Germline-derived CDR1 and CDR2 are SGHVS and FQNEAQ. V was pared by 1 base and J by 1 base, with 11 bases between. This CDR3 is 16 amino acids long. CDR3 nucleotides: TGTGCCAGCAGCTTAGGAGGGGGGGGGAGCAATCAGCCCCAGCATTTT. Translation: CASSLGGGGSNQPQHF. Together with reference TRBV7-8 and TRBJ1-5, the CDR3 gives the full variable domain: GAGVSQSPRYKVAKRGQDVALRCDPISGHVSLFWYQQALGQGPEFLTYFQNEAQLDKSGLPSDRFFAERPEGSVSTLKIQRTQQEDSAVYLCASSLGGGGSNQPQHFGDGTRLSIL.

V usage is TRBV6-1 and J usage is TRBJ2-3, with 10 bases lining up with TRBD2. V shed 3 bases, J shed 6 bases, and the junction held 6 bases outside the gene matches. The CDR3 spans 15 residues. Germline assignment: CDR1 MNHNS and CDR2 SASEGT. CDR3 coding DNA: TGTGCCAGCAGTGACTATCTAGCGGGAGTTGATACGCAGTATTTT. Protein sequence: CASSDYLAGVDTQYF.

The V gene is TRBV9, the J gene TRBJ2-1; 7 bases fit TRBD2. CDR3 length: 16 residues. With 4 bases clipped from V and 7 bases from J, the junction kept 14 bases outside the gene matches. Germline CDR1 is SGDLS and CDR2 is YYNGEE. The CDR3 DNA follows: TGTGCCAGCAGCCGTGGTGGGAGGGCCTTCACTAATGAGCAGTTCTTC. It codes for CASSRGGRAFTNEQFF.

The chain couples TRBV29-1 to TRBJ2-3, with TRBD2 as a possible D gene (6 bases). The CDR3 runs to 11 residues. Trimming took 7 bases from V and 8 from J, leaving 13 bases between them. The germline V gene encodes CDR1 SQVTM and CDR2 ANQGSEA. CDR3 in amino acids: CSAGSGPTQYF. CDR3 in DNA: TGCAGCGCCGGGAGCGGGCCTACGCAGTATTTT.

The rearrangement links TRBV9 to TRBJ1-6; D gene uncertain. The CDR3 loop spans 15 amino acids. CDR1 is SGDLS, CDR2 YYNGEE, per germline. Between the trimmed V and J ends, which lost 4 bases and 7 bases, there was a span of 15 bases. The CDR3 spells CASSPRASRNSPLHF. The CDR3 bases are TGTGCCAGCAGCCCCCGAGCCTCTAGGAATTCACCCCTCCACTTT.

This rearrangement joins TRBV19 to TRBJ1-1; the D gene is possibly TRBD1 (5 bases). V was cut by 6 bases and J by 4 bases, with 12 bases left in between. Per germline, CDR1 LNHDA and CDR2 SQIVND (reference sequence). This CDR3 is built from 13 residues. CDR3 region: CASSIMGGTEAFF. The CDR3 DNA follows: TGTGCCAGTAGCATAATGGGGGGCACTGAAGCTTTCTTT.

The chain employs TRBV7-2 and TRBJ2-3; 12 positions match TRBD2. Germline CDR1 and CDR2: SGHTA and FQGNSA. This CDR3 has 16 residues. V shed 5 bases, J shed 2 bases, and the junction held 5 bases outside the gene matches. The CDR3 loop reads CASSPRLAGATDTQYF. The CDR3 DNA sequence: TGTGCCAGCAGCCCTCGACTAGCGGGAGCCACAGATACGCAGTATTTT.

This clone occurred a few times. The rearrangement joins TRBV28 to TRBJ2-3, with TRBD2 identical over 7 bases. Germline V gene lookup returns CDR1 MDHEN and CDR2 SYDVKM. The CDR3 contains 17 residues. Trimming took 6 bases from V and 5 from J; bases not matched to a gene: 17. CDR3 sequence reads: CASRKRSLAEEGDTQYF. CDR3 coding DNA: TGTGCCAGCAGGAAACGATCTCTAGCGGAGGAAGGAGATACGCAGTATTTT.

The V gene is TRBV30, the J gene TRBJ1-1; 8 bases align to TRBD1. The CDR3 runs 13 residues. With V trimmed by 3 bases and J by 7 bases, 7 bases remained unmatched. Germline V gene sequence: CDR1 GTSNPN, CDR2 SVGIG (reference sequence). CDR3 sequence (DNA): TGTGCCTGGAGAAAGACAGGGGCTGGTGAAGCTTTCTTT. This translates into CAWRKTGAGEAFF.

The chain employs TRBV4-2 and TRBJ2-1; TRBD2 matches at 7 bases. Germline trimming cut 1 base from V and 0 bases from J; bases unmatched to any gene: 3. The germline CDR1 and CDR2 sequences are LGHNA and YNFKEQ. This CDR3 contains 16 residues. In DNA, the CDR3 is TGTGCCAGCAGCCAAGTCTCTAGCGGCTCCTACAATGAGCAGTTCTTC. Translation: CASSQVSSGSYNEQFF.